The 18 T cell receptor beta chains below all came from one sample that was sequenced in a study of blood T cells in healthy people across ages. The second PCR ran about 6 to 12 cycles with a sample-barcoded 5' primer and J-beta primers. TCRdb passed the 5' RACE reads through MiXCR, listing each CDR3 protein once. The sample lists approximately 820,000 distinct CDR3 sequences, around 43% occurring once. The sample consisted of blood. The receptor source for this set is a man aged 55 to 70 in good health.

The chain recombines TRBV7-9 with TRBJ2-1; D remains ambiguous. This CDR3 comprises 15 residues. Germline lookup yields CDR1 SEHNR and CDR2 FQNEAQ (reference sequence). V lost 5 bases and J lost 5, with 16 bases in between. The CDR3 loop reads CASSHYGLGDNEQFF. CDR3 nucleotides: TGTGCCAGCAGCCACTATGGTTTGGGTGACAATGAGCAGTTCTTC. Variable domain in full (rest from reference TRBV7-9 and TRBJ2-1): DTGVSQNPRHKITKRGQNVTFRCDPISEHNRLYWYRQTLGQGPEFLTYFQNEAQLEKSRLLSDRFSAERPKGSFSTLEIQRTEQGDSAMYLCASSHYGLGDNEQFFGPGTRLTVL.

This clonotype turned up a few times. The gene calls are TRBV6-5 and TRBJ2-5, with 11 bases matching TRBD1. In germline, CDR1 is MNHEY, CDR2 SVGAGI. CDR3 length equals 15 residues. The junction had 6 bases not matched to a gene; V was cut back by 5 bases and J by 4 bases. Here the CDR3 DNA reads TGTGCCAGCAGTCGGGGACAGGGGGTGGGAGAGACCCAGTACTTC. The encoded protein is CASSRGQGVGETQYF.

The rearrangement joins TRBV6-5 to TRBJ2-3, with D possibly being TRBD2 (6 bases). The CDR3 covers 13 residues. Germline-derived CDR1 and CDR2 are MNHEY and SVGAGI. Trimming took 2 bases from V and 10 from J, leaving 13 bases between them. In DNA, the CDR3 is TGTGCCAGCAGTTACCTCGGGGGATCAGCGCAGTATTTT. Its protein is CASSYLGGSAQYF.

J is TRBJ2-7 and V is TRBV12-3 or TRBV12-4, with a possible D match to TRBD1 (5 bases). V gave up 2 bases and J gave up 0 bases, with 11 bases separating them. The CDR3 is 15 amino acids. The CDR3 loop reads CASSLRSDSSYEQYF. CDR3 nucleotides: TGTGCCAGCAGTTTACGGTCAGACAGCTCCTACGAGCAGTACTTC.

This clonotype was seen more than once but under ten times. The chain links TRBV18 to TRBJ1-2; TRBD1 matches at 7 bases. The CDR3 loop spans 15 amino acids. Germline trimming cut 6 bases from V and 0 bases from J; bases unmatched to any gene: 7. Looked up from germline, CDR1 is KGHSH and CDR2 is LQKENI. CDR3 amino acids: CASSPPDRPNYGYTF. DNA for the CDR3: TGTGCCAGCTCGCCCCCGGACAGGCCTAACTATGGCTACACCTTC.

This clonotype was found a few times. The V call is TRBV7-2, the J call TRBJ1-2; no definite D call. CDR1 and CDR2 (germline): SGHTA, FQGNSA. This CDR3 has 15 amino acids. Trimming removed 5 bases at V and 4 bases at J, with 17 bases between. The CDR3 is CASSTFLGGGYGYTF. The CDR3 DNA reads as TGTGCCAGCAGCACATTTCTGGGTGGAGGCTATGGCTACACCTTC.

V and J are TRBV7-2 and TRBJ2-5; 12 bases are a match to TRBD2. This CDR3 is 17 amino acids long. CDR1 is SGHTA, CDR2 FQGNSA, per germline. V lost 5 bases to trimming and J lost 5 bases; unmatched junction nucleotides: 12. The CDR3 sequence: CASSPAKTSGGGETQYF. The DNA of the CDR3 is TGTGCCAGCAGCCCAGCCAAGACTAGCGGGGGCGGGGAGACCCAGTACTTC.

The chain carries TRBV20-1 and TRBJ1-5; D remains ambiguous. V was pared by 3 bases and J by 5 bases, with 14 bases between. The CDR3 spans 14 residues. CDR1 and CDR2 from the germline V gene are DFQATT and SNEGSKA (reference sequence). CDR3: CSASKRVKDQPQHF. CDR3 nucleotide sequence: TGCAGTGCTAGCAAAAGGGTTAAGGATCAGCCCCAGCATTTT.

This clonotype came up a few times. The chain has TRBV2 and TRBJ2-4; 9 bases are shared with TRBD1. This CDR3 spans 15 amino acids. V was clipped by 6 bases and J by 6 bases; unmatched bases: 9. Looked up from germline, CDR1 is SNHLY and CDR2 is FYNNEI. The CDR3 loop reads CASRIDRGARNIQYF. The CDR3 DNA is TGTGCCAGCAGGATTGACAGGGGGGCAAGAAACATTCAGTACTTC.

This clonotype was recorded a few times. In DNA form, the CDR3 reads TGTGCCAGTCGACAGGGTGTTGCGCAGCCCCAGCATTTT. Protein product: CASRQGVAQPQHF. The rearrangement joins TRBV21-1 to TRBJ1-5; TRBD1 is the table's D call, not checked against the DNA. TRBV21-1 is a documented pseudogene. There are 13 residues in the CDR3.

This clonotype was detected a few times. The CDR3 nucleotides read TGTGCCAGCAGCGAAGGACAGGGCCCGCTAGAGCAGTACTTC. Translation gives CASSEGQGPLEQYF. The chain joins TRBV7-2 to TRBJ2-7; 8 positions match TRBD1. With 5 bases clipped from V and 7 bases from J, the junction kept 10 bases outside the gene matches. The CDR3 extends over 14 amino acids. From germline, CDR1 is SGHTA and CDR2 FQGNSA.

The rearrangement joins TRBV12-3 or TRBV12-4 to TRBJ2-1; 11 bases map to TRBD1. V lost 5 bases and J lost 7; bases outside the gene matches: 7. This CDR3 has 15 amino acids. CDR3 nucleotides: TGTGCCAGCAGTCTAGGACAGGGGGCCTTGAATGAGCAGTTCTTC. This codes for CASSLGQGALNEQFF.

This clonotype was found a few times. The V gene is TRBV5-1, the J gene TRBJ2-7, with D perhaps TRBD1 (6 bases). Gene TRBJ2-5 matches the end of the DNA better, so the J call may be wrong. The CDR3 totals 14 residues. Germline CDR1 reads SGHRS; CDR2 reads YFSETQ. The CDR3 DNA reads as TGCGCCAGCAGCCGGGTCTTCAGGGGCGGGACCCAGTACTTC. Translation gives CASSRVFRGGTQYF.

A few counts support this clonotype. The chain uses TRBV28 and TRBJ2-1; a weak D match, TRBD1 (5 bases). V was pared by 2 bases and J by 6 bases, with 8 bases between. Germline V gives CDR1 MDHEN, CDR2 SYDVKM. This CDR3 spans 13 amino acids. The CDR3 nucleotides read TGTGCCAGCAGTTTAGTAGGGGCCAATGAGCAGTTCTTC. It specifies CASSLVGANEQFF.

This clonotype was picked up a small number of times. V usage is TRBV27 and J usage is TRBJ2-1; TRBD1 is a possible D gene (5 bases). V was pared by 4 bases and J by 3 bases, with 16 bases between. The CDR3 is made up of 16 amino acids. CDR1 MNHEY and CDR2 SMNVEV come from the germline V gene (reference sequence). The CDR3 reads CASSSRRAPDYNEQFF. DNA for the CDR3: TGTGCCAGCAGTTCCCGCAGGGCCCCCGACTACAATGAGCAGTTCTTC.

The chain has TRBV5-5 and TRBJ1-2; tentatively, D is TRBD1 (5 bases). V shed 0 bases and J shed 8 bases, with 14 bases lying between them. The CDR3 length is 14 residues. Germline values: CDR1 SGHKS, CDR2 YYEKEE (reference sequence). The CDR3 spells CASSLGPSGQGYTF. CDR3 bases: TGTGCCAGCAGCTTGGGACCCTCGGGGCAAGGCTACACCTTC. The full variable domain, its missing parts supplied by reference TRBV5-5 and TRBJ1-2, is DAGVTQSPTHLIKTRGQQVTLRCSPISGHKSVSWYQQVLGQGPQFIFQYYEKEERGRGNFPDRFSARQFPNYSSELNVNALLLGDSALYLCASSLGPSGQGYTFGSGTRLTVV.

The chain carries TRBV7-2 and TRBJ2-1; a weak D match, TRBD1 (6 bases). Per germline, CDR1 SGHTA and CDR2 FQGNSA. V shed 0 bases and J shed 14 bases, with 11 bases lying between them. The CDR3 spans 12 residues. CDR3 in amino acids: CASSLAGRGKFF. CDR3 DNA sequence: TGTGCCAGCAGCTTAGCTGGCAGGGGAAAGTTCTTC. Based on the CDR3 plus reference TRBV7-2 and TRBJ2-1, the full variable domain is GAGVSQSPSNKVTEKGKDVELRCDPISGHTALYWYRQSLGQGLEFLIYFQGNSAPDKSGLPSDRFSAERTGGSVSTLTIQRTQQEDSAVYLCASSLAGRGKFFGPGTRLTVL.

This chain uses TRBV28 with TRBJ2-5; maybe TRBD1 (5 bases). Germline CDR1 MDHEN, CDR2 SYDVKM. The CDR3 totals 15 residues. V was trimmed by 2 bases and J by 2 bases, leaving 12 bases between them. This CDR3 is CASSLPPGLQETQYF. The CDR3 DNA reads TGTGCCAGCAGTTTACCCCCAGGGTTGCAAGAGACCCAGTACTTC.